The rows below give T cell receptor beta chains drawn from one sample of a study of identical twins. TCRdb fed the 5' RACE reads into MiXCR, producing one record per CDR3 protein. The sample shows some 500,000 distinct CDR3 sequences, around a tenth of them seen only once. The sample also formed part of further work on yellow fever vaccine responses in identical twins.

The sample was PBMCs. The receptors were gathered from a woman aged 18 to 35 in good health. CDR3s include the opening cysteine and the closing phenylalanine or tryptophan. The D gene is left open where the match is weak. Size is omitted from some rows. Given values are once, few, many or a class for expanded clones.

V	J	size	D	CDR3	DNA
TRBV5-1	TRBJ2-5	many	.	CASSDTRNAETQYF	TGCGCCAGCAGCGATACACGGAATGCAGAGACCCAGTACTTC
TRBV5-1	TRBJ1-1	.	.	CASSGVAEAFF	TGCGCCAGCAGCGGCGTGGCTGAAGCTTTCTTT
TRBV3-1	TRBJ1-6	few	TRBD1	CASSLSGTVAREETLHF	TGTGCCAGCAGCCTGTCGGGGACAGTGGCACGAGAGGAGACCCTCCACTTT
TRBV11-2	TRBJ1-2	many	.	CASSPKGANYGYTF	TGTGCCAGCAGCCCCAAGGGGGCTAACTATGGCTACACCTTC
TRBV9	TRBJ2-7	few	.	CASSVGLGETYEQYF	TGTGCCAGCAGCGTAGGGTTGGGGGAGACCTACGAGCAGTACTTC
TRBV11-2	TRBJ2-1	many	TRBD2	CASSATSGYNEQFF	TGTGCCAGCAGCGCGACTAGCGGGTACAATGAGCAGTTCTTC
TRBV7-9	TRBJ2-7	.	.	CASTRINSKSSYEQYF	TGTGCCAGTACCAGGATTAACAGCAAAAGCTCCTACGAGCAGTACTTC
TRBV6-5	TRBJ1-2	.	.	CASSYSGTGGYTF	TGTGCCAGCAGTTACTCGGGAACAGGGGGCTACACCTTC
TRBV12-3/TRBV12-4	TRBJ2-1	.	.	CASSSVGGSTYNEQFF	TGTGCCAGCAGCTCCGTTGGGGGAAGCACCTACAATGAGCAGTTCTTC
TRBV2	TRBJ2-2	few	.	CASSERPHTGGELFF	TGTGCCAGCAGTGAAAGGCCGCACACCGGCGGGGAGCTGTTTTTT
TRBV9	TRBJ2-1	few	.	CASSVSGTGKTGEQFF	TGTGCCAGCAGCGTAAGCGGGACAGGAAAGACCGGCGAGCAGTTCTTC
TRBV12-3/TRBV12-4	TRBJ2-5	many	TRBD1	CASRPWDSEETQYF	TGTGCCAGCAGGCCCTGGGACAGCGAAGAGACCCAGTACTTC
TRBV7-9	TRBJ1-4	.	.	CASSLAEFRRVEKLFF	TGTGCCAGCAGCTTAGCGGAATTTCGGAGAGTAGAAAAACTGTTTTTT
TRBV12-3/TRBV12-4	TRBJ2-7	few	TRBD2	CASSLALGGAYYEQYF	TGTGCCAGCAGTTTAGCGCTCGGGGGGGCCTACTACGAGCAGTACTTC
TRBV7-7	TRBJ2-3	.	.	CASSVSPDSTDTQYF	TGTGCTAGCTCAGTGTCCCCGGATAGCACAGATACGCAGTATTTT
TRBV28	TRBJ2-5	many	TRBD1	CASSTKQGAETQYF	TGTGCCAGCAGTACCAAACAGGGGGCAGAGACCCAGTACTTC
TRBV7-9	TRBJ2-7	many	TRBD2	CASSLTSGPSYEQYF	TGTGCCAGCAGCTTAACTAGCGGGCCCTCCTACGAGCAGTACTTC
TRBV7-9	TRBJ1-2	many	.	CASSKGVNYGYTF	TGTGCCAGCAGCAAAGGAGTAAACTATGGCTACACCTTC
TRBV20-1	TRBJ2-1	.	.	CSAREFALPYNEQFF	TGCAGTGCTAGAGAGTTCGCTCTTCCGTACAATGAGCAGTTCTTC
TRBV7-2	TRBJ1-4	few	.	CASRLSRGSNEKLFF	TGTGCCAGCAGACTGAGCAGGGGTTCTAATGAAAAACTGTTTTTT
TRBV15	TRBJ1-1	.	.	CATSREGGGEAFF	TGTGCCACCAGCAGAGAGGGAGGGGGGGAAGCTTTCTTT
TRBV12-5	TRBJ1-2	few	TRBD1	CASGFLGQGLYGYTF	TGTGCTAGTGGTTTTCTAGGACAGGGCCTTTATGGCTACACCTTC
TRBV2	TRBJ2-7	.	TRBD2	CASNGGVTYEQYF	TGTGCCAGCAACGGGGGGGTCACCTACGAGCAGTACTTC
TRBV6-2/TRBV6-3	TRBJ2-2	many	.	CASSYIGHGTGELFF	TGTGCCAGCAGTTACATTGGTCACGGAACCGGGGAGCTGTTTTTT
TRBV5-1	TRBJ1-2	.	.	CASSLAPQGPYGYTF	TGCGCCAGCAGCTTGGCTCCACAGGGCCCCTATGGCTACACCTTC
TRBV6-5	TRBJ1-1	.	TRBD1	CASSRDRGDAFF	TGTGCCAGCAGCCGGGACAGGGGCGACGCTTTCTTT
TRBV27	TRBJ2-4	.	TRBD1	CASSPGQGWDIQYF	TGTGCCAGCAGTCCCGGACAGGGCTGGGACATTCAGTACTTC
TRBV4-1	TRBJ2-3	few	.	CASRGWVTDTQYF	TGCGCCAGCAGAGGGTGGGTCACAGATACGCAGTATTTT
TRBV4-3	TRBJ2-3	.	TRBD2	CASSQGTSRLSDTQYF	TGCGCCAGCAGCCAAGGGACTAGCCGACTCTCAGATACGCAGTATTTT
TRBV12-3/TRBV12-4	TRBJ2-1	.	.	CASSRGAETPYNEQFF	TGTGCCAGCAGCCGCGGGGCCGAGACCCCCTACAATGAGCAGTTCTTC